Following are 16 T cell receptor beta chains from one sample sequenced in a study of T cells in Graves' hyperthyroidism and ophthalmopathy. RNA transcripts served as the template for amplifying TCR beta CDR3 regions. RT-PCR in the first round (using the HTBI primer set) targeted the TCR CDR3. TCRdb analysed the multiplex PCR reads with MiXCR anew, one entry per CDR3 protein. The top ten clones hold roughly 10% of a sample with fewer than 550,000 distinct CDR3 sequences, roughly a quarter of them seen once. The sample was blood. These receptors were collected from a woman aged 25 to 39 with Graves' ophthalmopathy.

This clonotype was observed a handful of times. The chain recombines TRBV19 with TRBJ1-3, with D possibly being TRBD1 (5 bases). The CDR3 runs to 13 residues. The V end lost 8 bases, the J end lost 7 bases, and 15 bases lay between the germline ends. The germline gives CDR1 LNHDA, CDR2 SQIVND (reference sequence). The CDR3 nucleotides read TGTGCCAGTCTACAGGACCCCGGGAACACCATATATTTT. This gives the protein CASLQDPGNTIYF.

This clonotype was found many times. V gene TRBV18 combines with J gene TRBJ1-2; TRBD1 aligns across 11 bases. V lost 5 bases and J lost 4; bases outside the gene matches: 9. CDR3 length equals 16 residues. In germline, CDR1 is KGHSH, CDR2 LQKENI. The CDR3 loop is CASSSSGTGGSYGYTF. CDR3 in DNA: TGTGCCAGCTCATCTTCCGGGACAGGGGGTAGCTATGGCTACACCTTC.

Only one count was recorded for this clonotype. The chain has TRBV10-2 and TRBJ1-1; D not certain. Germline V gene sequence: CDR1 WSHSY, CDR2 SAAADI. There are 14 residues in the CDR3. The ends were cut back, 6 bases at V and 0 bases at J, with 11 bases in the middle. CDR3 region: CASSPFAMNTEAFF. For the CDR3, the DNA is TGCGCCAGCAGCCCTTTCGCGATGAACACTGAAGCTTTCTTT.

With regard to this clonotype: Possible read error: a much larger clone is one base away. The rearrangement joins TRBV12-3 or TRBV12-4 to TRBJ2-7; maybe TRBD1 (6 bases). This CDR3 spans 15 amino acids. V was pared by 6 bases and J by 4 bases, with 19 bases between. CDR3 region: CASSPEGHGVYEQYF. The CDR3, as DNA: TGTGCCAGCAGCCCAGAGGGACATGGGGTTTACGAGCAGTACTTC.

This clonotype was counted at least ten times. CDR3 sequence (DNA): TGTGCCAGCAGTTACTCCGGGCTTCCGTATGGCTACACCTTC. It specifies CASSYSGLPYGYTF. The chain links TRBV12-3 or TRBV12-4 to TRBJ1-2; the D is unclear. The ends were cut back, 4 bases at V and 5 bases at J, with 14 bases in the middle. The CDR3 is 14 amino acids.

Note on this clonotype: Here the CDR3 omits its conserved ending phenylalanine or tryptophan, so a read error is the likely source. CDR3 in amino acids: CSGRAGGFQETQYL. The CDR3 nucleotides are TGCAGCGGAAGAGCGGGGGGGTTCCAAGAGACCCAGTACCTC. The chain carries TRBV29-1 and TRBJ2-5, with 10 nucleotides matching TRBD2. The CDR3 extends over 14 amino acids. The V gene's germline CDR1 is SQVTM and CDR2 ANQGSEA. With V trimmed by 7 bases and J by 1 base, 6 bases remained unmatched.

In this sample, this clonotype turned up many times. The chain links TRBV7-2 to TRBJ1-1; 8 bases are a match to TRBD1. The germline V gene has CDR1 SGHTA and CDR2 FQGNSA. J lost 4 bases, V lost 4 bases, and 5 bases had no gene match. The CDR3 is 14 amino acids. CDR3 in amino acids: CASSSDRGSTEAFF. The CDR3 DNA reads TGTGCCAGCAGCTCCGACAGGGGAAGCACTGAAGCTTTCTTT.

This clonotype was recorded at least ten times. The V gene is TRBV6-2 or TRBV6-3, the J gene TRBJ2-2; D unresolved. Trimming stripped 5 bases from V and 3 bases from J, with 7 bases between. Germline CDR1 and CDR2: MNHEY and SVGEGT. CDR3 length: 13 amino acids. CDR3: CASSPVDTGELFF. The CDR3 DNA follows: TGTGCCAGCAGTCCCGTGGACACCGGGGAGCTGTTTTTT.

Many counts were recorded for this clonotype. The chain links TRBV27 to TRBJ2-7, with D tentatively TRBD1 or TRBD2 (5 bases each). Germline-derived CDR1 and CDR2 are MNHEY and SMNVEV (reference sequence). Trimming shortened V by 8 bases and J by 1 base, and 12 bases separated the two germline ends. The CDR3 spans 13 residues. The CDR3 DNA is TGTGCCAGCGGGGGATACCGGTCCTACGAGCAGTACTTC. Translating it yields CASGGYRSYEQYF.

This sequence joins TRBV20-1 and TRBJ1-5; the D gene is possibly TRBD1 (5 bases). The CDR3 runs 13 residues. The V end lost 2 bases, the J end lost 7 bases, and 12 bases lay between the germline ends. Germline-derived CDR1 and CDR2 are DFQATT and SNEGSKA (reference sequence). The CDR3 protein is CSARQGREQPQHF. The DNA for the CDR3 is TGCAGTGCTAGACAGGGACGAGAACAGCCCCAGCATTTT.

The chain has TRBV6-5 and TRBJ1-5; D might be TRBD1 (6 bases). Trimming took off 4 bases at V and 9 bases at J, with 16 bases between the two ends. The length of the CDR3 is 14 residues. Per the germline V gene, CDR1 is MNHEY and CDR2 is SVGAGI. This chain's CDR3 is CASSSTTGLGPQHF. CDR3 in DNA: TGTGCCAGCAGTTCTACGACAGGCCTCGGGCCCCAGCATTTT.

This clonotype was counted ten times or more. V gene TRBV28 combines with J gene TRBJ1-5; D is uncertain. Germline CDR1 and CDR2: MDHEN and SYDVKM. Trimming took off 5 bases at V and 5 bases at J, with 25 bases between the two ends. The CDR3 sequence is 18 residues long. The CDR3 spells CASSARARTRAPDQPQHF. In DNA, the CDR3 is TGTGCCAGCAGTGCGCGGGCGAGAACCCGGGCTCCTGATCAGCCCCAGCATTTT. The whole variable domain, filled in from reference TRBV28 and TRBJ1-5, reads DVKVTQSSRYLVKRTGEKVFLECVQDMDHENMFWYRQDPGLGLRLIYFSYDVKMKEKGDIPEGYSVSREKKERFSLILESASTNQTSMYLCASSARARTRAPDQPQHFGDGTRLSIL.

The chain links TRBV12-3 or TRBV12-4 to TRBJ2-2, with 11 bases identical to TRBD2. V dropped 6 bases and J dropped 1; count of bases not matched to a gene: 4. The CDR3 totals 16 residues. As DNA, the CDR3 is TGTGCCAGCAGACTAGGGACTAGCGGGAACACCGGGGAGCTGTTTTTT. Its translation: CASRLGTSGNTGELFF.

This clonotype was seen many times. The V and J genes are TRBV19 and TRBJ1-2; 7 bases agree with TRBD1. The ends lost 5 bases at V and 5 bases at J; junction bases unmatched: 5. CDR3 length: 13 amino acids. Germline CDR1 LNHDA, CDR2 SQIVND (reference sequence). The CDR3 loop is CASSDTGEYGYTF. The DNA for the CDR3 is TGTGCCAGTAGTGACACAGGGGAGTATGGCTACACCTTC.

In this sample, this clonotype turned up many times. This chain links TRBV20-1 with TRBJ2-5; 7 bases are shared with TRBD2. Germline V CDR1 and CDR2: DFQATT, SNEGSKA (reference sequence). V dropped 1 base and J dropped 5; count of bases not matched to a gene: 7. The CDR3 contains 14 residues. The CDR3, as DNA: TGCAGTGCTAGAGGCGGGGGTTGGGGGGAGACCCAGTACTTC. Translating it yields CSARGGGWGETQYF.

This clonotype occurred once. The chain uses TRBV28 and TRBJ1-2; 7 bases match TRBD1. The CDR3 runs to 14 residues. CDR1 is MDHEN and CDR2 is SYDVKM in the germline V gene. Trimming at V came to 5 bases and at J to 7 bases, leaving 10 bases not matched to a gene. The CDR3 DNA reads TGTGCCAGCAGTCTTCAAACAGGGGTTTCTGGCTACACCTTC. This encodes CASSLQTGVSGYTF.